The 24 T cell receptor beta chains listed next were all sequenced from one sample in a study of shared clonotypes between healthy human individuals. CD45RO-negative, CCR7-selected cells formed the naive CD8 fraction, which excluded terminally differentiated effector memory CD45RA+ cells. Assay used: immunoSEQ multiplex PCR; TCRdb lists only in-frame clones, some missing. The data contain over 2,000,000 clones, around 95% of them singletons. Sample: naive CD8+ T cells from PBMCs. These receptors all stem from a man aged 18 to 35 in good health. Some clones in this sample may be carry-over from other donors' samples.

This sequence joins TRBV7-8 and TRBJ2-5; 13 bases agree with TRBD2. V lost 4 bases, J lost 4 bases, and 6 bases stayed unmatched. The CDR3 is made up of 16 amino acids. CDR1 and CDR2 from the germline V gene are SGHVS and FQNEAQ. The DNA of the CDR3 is TGTGCCAGCAGCTCCGGGACTAGCGGGATTGGAGAGACCCAGTACTTC. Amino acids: CASSSGTSGIGETQYF.

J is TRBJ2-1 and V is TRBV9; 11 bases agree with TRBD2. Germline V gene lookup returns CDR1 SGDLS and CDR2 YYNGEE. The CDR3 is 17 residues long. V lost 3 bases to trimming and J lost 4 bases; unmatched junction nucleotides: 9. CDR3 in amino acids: CASSEPLAGGPYNEQFF. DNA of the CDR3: TGTGCCAGCAGCGAACCGCTAGCGGGAGGCCCTTACAATGAGCAGTTCTTC.

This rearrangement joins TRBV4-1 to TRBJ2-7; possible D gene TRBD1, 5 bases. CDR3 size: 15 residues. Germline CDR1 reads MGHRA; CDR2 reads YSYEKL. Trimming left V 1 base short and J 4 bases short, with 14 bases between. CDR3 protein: CASSQGVRASYEQYF. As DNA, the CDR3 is TGCGCCAGCAGCCAAGGCGTCAGGGCGTCGTACGAGCAGTACTTC.

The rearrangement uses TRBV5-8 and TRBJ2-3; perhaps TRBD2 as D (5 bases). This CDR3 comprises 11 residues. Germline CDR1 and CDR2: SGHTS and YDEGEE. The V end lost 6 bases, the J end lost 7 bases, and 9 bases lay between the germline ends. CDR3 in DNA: TGTGCCAGCACCGAGGGTTATACGCAGTATTTT. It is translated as CASTEGYTQYF.

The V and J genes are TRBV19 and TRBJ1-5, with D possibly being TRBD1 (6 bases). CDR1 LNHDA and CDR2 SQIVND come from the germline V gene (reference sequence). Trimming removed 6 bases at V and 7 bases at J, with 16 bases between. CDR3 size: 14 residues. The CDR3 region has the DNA TGTGCCAGTAGCCTTCAGGGGCACAGACAGCCCCAGCATTTT. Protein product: CASSLQGHRQPQHF.

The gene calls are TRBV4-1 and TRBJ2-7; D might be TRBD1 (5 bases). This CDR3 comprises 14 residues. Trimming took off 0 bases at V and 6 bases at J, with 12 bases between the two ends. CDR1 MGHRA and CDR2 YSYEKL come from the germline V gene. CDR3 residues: CASSQDYQGSEQYF. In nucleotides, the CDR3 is TGCGCCAGCAGCCAAGATTATCAGGGCTCCGAGCAGTACTTC.

DNA of the CDR3: TGCGCCAGCATGGGTTCCAACTCCGTCGGGGAGCTGTTTTTT. This gives the protein CASMGSNSVGELFF. The gene calls are TRBV10-2 and TRBJ2-2; D unclear. CDR1 and CDR2 (germline): WSHSY, SAAADI. The ends were cut back, 7 bases at V and 7 bases at J, with 16 bases in the middle. CDR3 length: 14 residues.

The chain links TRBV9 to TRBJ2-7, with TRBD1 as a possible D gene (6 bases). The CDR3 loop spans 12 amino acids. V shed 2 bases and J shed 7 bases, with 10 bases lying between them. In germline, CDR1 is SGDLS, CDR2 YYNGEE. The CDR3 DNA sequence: TGTGCCAGCAGCGTGAACCAGGGGGAGCAGTACTTC. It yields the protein CASSVNQGEQYF.

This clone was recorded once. The CDR3 reads CASSGGGVGQPQHF. CDR3 bases: TGTGCCAGCAGCGGAGGGGGGGTAGGACAGCCCCAGCATTTT. The chain recombines TRBV9 with TRBJ1-5; possibly TRBD1 for D (6 bases). The CDR3 is 14 amino acids. The V end was cut by 3 bases, the J end by 7 bases, with 14 bases between. Germline V CDR1 and CDR2: SGDLS, YYNGEE.

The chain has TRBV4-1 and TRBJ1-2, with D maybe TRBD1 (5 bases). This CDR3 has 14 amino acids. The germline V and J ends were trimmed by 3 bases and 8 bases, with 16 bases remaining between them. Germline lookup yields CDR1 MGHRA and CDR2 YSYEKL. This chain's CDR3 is CASSHGTALGGYTF. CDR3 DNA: TGCGCCAGCAGCCACGGGACCGCCCTGGGAGGCTACACCTTC.

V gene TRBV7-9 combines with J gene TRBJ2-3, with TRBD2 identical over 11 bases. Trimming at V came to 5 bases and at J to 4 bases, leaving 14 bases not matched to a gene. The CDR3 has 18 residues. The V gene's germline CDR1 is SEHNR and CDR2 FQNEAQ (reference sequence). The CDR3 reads CASSIRPLSGRAADTQYF. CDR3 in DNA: TGTGCCAGCAGCATCAGACCCCTTAGCGGGAGGGCCGCAGATACGCAGTATTTT.

CDR3 in DNA: TGTGCCAGCAGTTACTCTACACAGGGGTCTGGCGCTGAAGCTTTCTTT. This gives the protein CASSYSTQGSGAEAFF. The J gene is TRBJ1-1, the V gene TRBV6-5; 7 bases fit TRBD1. Germline V CDR1 and CDR2: MNHEY, SVGAGI. The CDR3 totals 16 residues. Germline trimming cut 0 bases from V and 6 bases from J; bases unmatched to any gene: 10.

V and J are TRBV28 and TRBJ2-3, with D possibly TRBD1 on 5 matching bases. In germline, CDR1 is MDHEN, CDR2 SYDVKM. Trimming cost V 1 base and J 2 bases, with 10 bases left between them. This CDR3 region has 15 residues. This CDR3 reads CASSLLRQTTDTQYF. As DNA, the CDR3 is TGTGCCAGCAGTTTATTGCGACAGACCACAGATACGCAGTATTTT.

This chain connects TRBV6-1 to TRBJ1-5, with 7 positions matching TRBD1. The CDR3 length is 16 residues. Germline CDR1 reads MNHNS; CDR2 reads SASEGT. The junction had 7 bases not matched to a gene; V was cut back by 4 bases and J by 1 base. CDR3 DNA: TGTGCCAGCAGTGGAAACAGGGGCCGAAGCAATCAGCCCCAGCATTTT. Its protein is CASSGNRGRSNQPQHF.

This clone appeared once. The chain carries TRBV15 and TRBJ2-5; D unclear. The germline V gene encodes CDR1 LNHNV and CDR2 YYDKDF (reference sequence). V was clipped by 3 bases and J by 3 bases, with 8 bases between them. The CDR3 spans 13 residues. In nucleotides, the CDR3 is TGTGCCACCAGCAGGGAAAGAAAAGAGACCCAGTACTTC. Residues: CATSRERKETQYF.

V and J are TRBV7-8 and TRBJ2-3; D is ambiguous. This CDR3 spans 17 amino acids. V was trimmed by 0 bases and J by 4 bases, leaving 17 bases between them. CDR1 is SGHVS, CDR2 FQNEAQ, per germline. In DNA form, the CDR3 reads TGTGCCAGCAGCTTAGCGTTTGTTGGAGAGAGGCCAGATACGCAGTATTTT. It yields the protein CASSLAFVGERPDTQYF.

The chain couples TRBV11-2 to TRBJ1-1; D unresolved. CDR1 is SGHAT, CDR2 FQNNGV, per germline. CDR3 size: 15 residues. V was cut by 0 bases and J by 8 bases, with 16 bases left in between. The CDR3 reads CASSLEVERRGEAFF. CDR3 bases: TGTGCCAGCAGCTTAGAAGTAGAGCGGCGGGGAGAAGCTTTCTTT.

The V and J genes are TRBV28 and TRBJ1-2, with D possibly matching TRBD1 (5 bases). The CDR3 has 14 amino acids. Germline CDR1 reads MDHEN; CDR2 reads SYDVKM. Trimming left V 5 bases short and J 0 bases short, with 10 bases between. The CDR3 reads CASSTGDSNYGYTF. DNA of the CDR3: TGTGCCAGCAGTACTGGGGACTCTAACTATGGCTACACCTTC.

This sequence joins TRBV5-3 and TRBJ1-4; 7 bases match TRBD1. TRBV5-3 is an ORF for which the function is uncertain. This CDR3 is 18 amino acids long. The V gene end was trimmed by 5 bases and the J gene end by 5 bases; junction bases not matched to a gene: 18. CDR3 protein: CARRTFGPDRVRNEKLFF. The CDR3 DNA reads TGTGCCAGAAGAACTTTCGGCCCAGACAGGGTGAGGAATGAAAAACTGTTTTTT.

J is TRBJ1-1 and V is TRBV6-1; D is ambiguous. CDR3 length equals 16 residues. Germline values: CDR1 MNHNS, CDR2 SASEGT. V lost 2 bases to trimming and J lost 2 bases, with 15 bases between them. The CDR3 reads CASSESGVWGNTEAFF. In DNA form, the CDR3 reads TGTGCCAGCAGTGAATCGGGCGTTTGGGGAAACACTGAAGCTTTCTTT.

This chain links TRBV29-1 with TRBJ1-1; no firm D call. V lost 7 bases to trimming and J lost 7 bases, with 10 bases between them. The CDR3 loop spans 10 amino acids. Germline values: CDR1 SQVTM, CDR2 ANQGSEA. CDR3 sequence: CSALQREAFF. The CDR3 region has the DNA TGCAGCGCCCTACAACGTGAAGCTTTCTTT.

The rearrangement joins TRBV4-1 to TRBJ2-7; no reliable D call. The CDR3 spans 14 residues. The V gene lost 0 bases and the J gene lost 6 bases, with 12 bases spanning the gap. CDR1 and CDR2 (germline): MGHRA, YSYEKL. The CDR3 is CASSQDWAWGEQYF. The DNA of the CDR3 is TGCGCCAGCAGCCAAGACTGGGCCTGGGGCGAGCAGTACTTC.

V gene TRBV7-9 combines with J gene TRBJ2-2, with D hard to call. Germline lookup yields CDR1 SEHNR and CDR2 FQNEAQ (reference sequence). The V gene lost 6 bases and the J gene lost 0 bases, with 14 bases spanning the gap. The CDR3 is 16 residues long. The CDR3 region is CASSTPIGANTGELFF. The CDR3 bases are TGTGCCAGCAGTACCCCTATAGGCGCGAACACCGGGGAGCTGTTTTTT.

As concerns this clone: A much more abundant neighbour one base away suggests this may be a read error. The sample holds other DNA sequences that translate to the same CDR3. This CDR3 is CASSFGDSEAFF. In DNA, the CDR3 is TGTGCCAGCAGCTTTGGGGACTCTGAAGCTTTCTTT. This chain joins TRBV7-9 and TRBJ1-1, with a weak D call TRBD1 (5 bases). V was shortened by 3 bases and J by 6 bases, with 8 bases between the two germline ends. Germline CDR1 SEHNR, CDR2 FQNEAQ (reference sequence). The CDR3 totals 12 residues.